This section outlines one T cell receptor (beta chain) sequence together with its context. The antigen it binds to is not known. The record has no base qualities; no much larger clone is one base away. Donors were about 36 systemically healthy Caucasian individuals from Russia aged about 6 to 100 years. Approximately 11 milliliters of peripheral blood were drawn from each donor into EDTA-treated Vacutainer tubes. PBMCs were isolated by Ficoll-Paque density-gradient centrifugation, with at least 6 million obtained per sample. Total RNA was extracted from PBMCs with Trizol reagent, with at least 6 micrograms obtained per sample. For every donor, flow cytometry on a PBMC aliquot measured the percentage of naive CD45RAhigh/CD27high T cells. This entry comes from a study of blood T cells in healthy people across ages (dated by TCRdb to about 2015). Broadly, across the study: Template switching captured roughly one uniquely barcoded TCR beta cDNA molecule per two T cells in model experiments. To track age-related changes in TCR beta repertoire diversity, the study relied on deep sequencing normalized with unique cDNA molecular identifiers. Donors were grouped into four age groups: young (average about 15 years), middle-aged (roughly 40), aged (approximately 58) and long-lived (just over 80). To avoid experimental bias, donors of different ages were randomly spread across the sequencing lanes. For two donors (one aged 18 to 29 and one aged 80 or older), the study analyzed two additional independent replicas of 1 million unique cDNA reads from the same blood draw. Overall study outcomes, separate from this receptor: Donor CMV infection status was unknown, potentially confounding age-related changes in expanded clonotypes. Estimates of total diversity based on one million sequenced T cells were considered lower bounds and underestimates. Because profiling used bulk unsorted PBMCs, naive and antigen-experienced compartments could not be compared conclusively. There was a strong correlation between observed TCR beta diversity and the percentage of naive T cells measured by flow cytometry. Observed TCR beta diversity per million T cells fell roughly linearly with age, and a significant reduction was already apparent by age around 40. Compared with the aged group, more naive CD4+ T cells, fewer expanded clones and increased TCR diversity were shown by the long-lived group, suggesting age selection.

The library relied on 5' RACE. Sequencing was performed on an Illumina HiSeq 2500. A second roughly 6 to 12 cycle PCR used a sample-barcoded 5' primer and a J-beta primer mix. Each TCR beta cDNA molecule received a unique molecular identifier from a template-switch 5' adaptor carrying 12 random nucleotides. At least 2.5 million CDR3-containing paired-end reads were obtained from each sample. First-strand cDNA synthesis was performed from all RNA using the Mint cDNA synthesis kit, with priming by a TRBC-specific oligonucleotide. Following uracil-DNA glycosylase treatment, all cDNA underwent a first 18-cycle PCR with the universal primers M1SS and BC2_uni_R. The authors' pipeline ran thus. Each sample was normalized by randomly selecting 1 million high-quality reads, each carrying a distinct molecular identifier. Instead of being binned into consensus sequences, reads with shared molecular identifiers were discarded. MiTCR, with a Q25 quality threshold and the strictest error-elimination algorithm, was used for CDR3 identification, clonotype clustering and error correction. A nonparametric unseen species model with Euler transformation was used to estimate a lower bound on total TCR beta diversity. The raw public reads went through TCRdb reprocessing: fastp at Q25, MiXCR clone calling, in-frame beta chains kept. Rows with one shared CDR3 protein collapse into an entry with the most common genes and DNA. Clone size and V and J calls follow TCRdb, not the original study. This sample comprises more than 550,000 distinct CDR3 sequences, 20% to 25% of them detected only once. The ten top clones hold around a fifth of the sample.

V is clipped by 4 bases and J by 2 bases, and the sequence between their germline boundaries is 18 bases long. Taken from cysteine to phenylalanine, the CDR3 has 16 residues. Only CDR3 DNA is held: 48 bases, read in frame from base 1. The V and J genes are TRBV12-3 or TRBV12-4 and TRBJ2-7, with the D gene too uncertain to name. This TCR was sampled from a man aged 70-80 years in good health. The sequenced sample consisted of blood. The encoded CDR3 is CASSYRWPIPAYEQYF. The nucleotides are TGTGCCAGCAGTTACCGTTGGCCCATCCCAGCCTACGAGCAGTACTTC.